This T cell receptor (beta chain) stems from a study of cytomegalovirus exposure and HLA in healthy donors. Study-wide findings and caveats: Researchers counted around 180 TCR beta chains as cytomegalovirus-associated. Association of 16,951 TCR beta sequences with HLA alleles was found at 0.05 false discovery rate in a later analysis.

Details on this clone: The target antigen is unknown.

J lost 1 base, V lost 4 bases, and 8 bases had no gene match. Germline-derived CDR1 and CDR2 are LNHDA and SQIVND (reference sequence). CDR3 length equals 16 residues. The PCR contained 60 Vbeta and 13 Jbeta primers. Clones were read by immunoSEQ multiplex PCR, and TCRdb kept only the in-frame ones, dropping some. Its table records around 210,000 clones. The sequenced material came from PBMCs. This TCR was recovered from a woman aged 25-40 years in good health and CMV-seropositive. The chain is built from TRBV19 and TRBJ1-2, with 8 bases that match TRBD1. CDR3 in DNA: TGTGCCAGTAGTACGCCGCAGGGGGCCCGTAACTATGGCTACACCTTC. This encodes CASSTPQGARNYGYTF.